The 11 T cell receptor beta chains given below trace back to one sample, sequenced in a study of Graves' ophthalmopathy and Graves' hyperthyroidism. Scientists amplified the TCR beta CDR3 regions from RNA transcripts. Scientists carried out first-round RT-PCR using HTBI primers and then a second-round multiplex PCR. TCRdb re-called the multiplex PCR reads with MiXCR, one entry per CDR3 protein. The table has fewer than 350,000 distinct CDR3 sequences, roughly 17% seen once. Sequenced material: peripheral blood. These receptors were taken from an adult man with Graves' ophthalmopathy.

In nucleotides, the CDR3 is TGTGCCAGCAGTTTAAACCAGGGTGAAGATACGCAGTATTTT. Protein product: CASSLNQGEDTQYF. V and J are TRBV27 and TRBJ2-3; D may be TRBD1 (5 bases). Between the trimmed V and J ends, which lost 2 bases and 5 bases, there was a span of 11 bases. There are 14 residues in the CDR3. The germline V gene has CDR1 MNHEY and CDR2 SMNVEV (reference sequence).

This clonotype was counted at least ten times. The chain recombines TRBV19 with TRBJ1-1; D gene uncertain. The V and J ends lost 8 bases and 5 bases respectively, with 12 bases between them. The CDR3 totals 12 residues. Germline V gene data show CDR1 as LNHDA and CDR2 as SQIVND (reference sequence). The CDR3 spells CASGWVRTEAFF. CDR3 DNA: TGTGCCAGTGGATGGGTTCGGACTGAAGCTTTCTTT.

The chain links TRBV6-1 to TRBJ2-5, with D hard to call. The length of the CDR3 is 12 residues. Trimming left V 6 bases short and J 5 bases short, with 10 bases between. Germline CDR1 and CDR2: MNHNS and SASEGT. This chain's CDR3 is CASSPTHETQYF. Written as DNA, the CDR3 is TGTGCCAGCAGCCCTACTCATGAGACCCAGTACTTC.

At least ten counts were recorded for this clonotype. The V gene is TRBV6-5, the J gene TRBJ1-2; 8 nucleotides line up with TRBD1. Germline V gene sequence: CDR1 MNHEY, CDR2 SVGAGI. The CDR3 runs to 16 residues. V was clipped by 2 bases and J by 6 bases; unmatched bases: 11. The CDR3 DNA reads TGTGCCAGCAGTTACGGAGCAGGGGGCGTTTCTAATGGCTACACCTTC. It encodes CASSYGAGGVSNGYTF.

This clonotype was detected many times. The rearrangement links TRBV7-3 to TRBJ1-1; 8 bases fit TRBD1. V was pared by 5 bases and J by 0 bases, with 2 bases of the junction left unmatched. Germline values: CDR1 SGHTA, CDR2 FQGTGA. This CDR3 has 14 residues. CDR3 sequence reads: CASSADRVNTEAFF. CDR3 nucleotides: TGTGCCAGCAGCGCGGACAGGGTGAACACTGAAGCTTTCTTT.

Many counts were recorded for this clonotype. The genes are TRBV10-3 and TRBJ1-5, with TRBD1 identical over 11 bases. The V gene's germline CDR1 is ENHRY and CDR2 SYGVKD. The trim removed 6 bases at V and 6 bases at J, leaving 7 bases unmatched. The CDR3 sequence is 15 residues long. For the CDR3, the DNA is TGTGCCATCAGCCGGGACAGGGGGTTCGGTCAGCCCCAGCATTTT. It encodes CAISRDRGFGQPQHF.

Many counts were recorded for this clonotype. This rearrangement joins TRBV28 to TRBJ1-6; D may be TRBD1 (6 bases). The CDR3 totals 14 residues. V was clipped by 6 bases and J by 10 bases, with 16 bases between them. From germline, CDR1 is MDHEN and CDR2 SYDVKM. In DNA form, the CDR3 reads TGTGCCAGCAGGTCTCGCACAGGGTTCTCACCCCTCCACTTT. This sequence encodes CASRSRTGFSPLHF.

At least ten counts were recorded for this clonotype. The V call is TRBV20-1, the J call TRBJ2-7; 12 nucleotides match TRBD2. Germline trimming cut 5 bases from V and 6 bases from J; bases unmatched to any gene: 8. The germline V gene encodes CDR1 DFQATT and CDR2 SNEGSKA (reference sequence). This CDR3 contains 14 residues. Here the CDR3 DNA reads TGCAGTGCTGGGGGACTAGCGGGTTACCGCGAGCAGTACTTC. Translated: CSAGGLAGYREQYF.

This clonotype was observed at least ten times. The chain joins TRBV6-5 to TRBJ2-7, with D perhaps TRBD2 (6 bases). Germline lookup yields CDR1 MNHEY and CDR2 SVGAGI. The V and J ends lost 3 bases and 11 bases respectively, with 17 bases between them. This CDR3 contains 13 residues. DNA for the CDR3: TGTGCCAGCAGTTATGTGTGGGGGACTGGAGAGTACTTC. This sequence encodes CASSYVWGTGEYF.

This clonotype was seen at least ten times. The chain uses TRBV27 and TRBJ2-5; no reliable D call. This CDR3 comprises 14 residues. Germline V gives CDR1 MNHEY, CDR2 SMNVEV (reference sequence). V was cut by 7 bases and J by 1 base, with 13 bases left in between. CDR3 loop: CASNTVSGQETQYF. CDR3 DNA: TGTGCCAGCAACACGGTTTCCGGCCAAGAGACCCAGTACTTC.

This clonotype appeared many times. J is TRBJ1-1 and V is TRBV7-9; D call uncertain. The germline V gene encodes CDR1 SEHNR and CDR2 FQNEAQ (reference sequence). Trimming shortened V by 4 bases and J by 5 bases, and 11 bases separated the two germline ends. The CDR3 sequence is 13 residues long. CDR3 in DNA: TGTGCCAGCAGCTCCTCGGACGGGACTGAAGCTTTCTTT. Protein: CASSSSDGTEAFF.